These 19 T cell receptor beta chains were sequenced from one sample in a study of blood T cell repertoires in COVID-19. Here immunoSEQ multiplex PCR was the method, and the copy in TCRdb shows in-frame clones only, minus some. The sample lists 200,000 or so clones; around 80% were seen once. Sample: peripheral blood. The source is a human donor with acute or convalescent COVID-19. The donor label of this sample is uncertain.

This clone was counted between two and nine times. The chain has TRBV19 and TRBJ2-7, with D possibly TRBD1 on 6 matching bases. CDR1 and CDR2 from the germline V gene are LNHDA and SQIVND (reference sequence). Between the trimmed V and J ends, which lost 5 bases and 4 bases, there was a span of 15 bases. This CDR3 has 14 amino acids. CDR3 sequence reads: CASSLRGSDYEQYF. The CDR3 DNA reads as TGTGCCAGTAGTTTGAGGGGGTCGGATTACGAGCAGTACTTC.

The chain uses TRBV3-1 (or the pseudogene TRBV3-2) and TRBJ1-1, with unresolved D. The CDR3 totals 13 residues. Trimming cost V 4 bases and J 2 bases, with 8 bases left between them. From germline, CDR1 is LGHDT and CDR2 YNNKEL (reference sequence). The CDR3 nucleotides are TGTGCCAGCAGCCCTTACTCCAACACTGAAGCTTTCTTT. Translation: CASSPYSNTEAFF.

This clone was seen only once. V and J are TRBV7-9 and TRBJ2-7, with 7 nucleotides matching TRBD2. The CDR3 has 12 residues. Germline trimming cut 9 bases from V and 2 bases from J; bases unmatched to any gene: 4. Germline CDR1 SEHNR, CDR2 FQNEAQ (reference sequence). CDR3 DNA: TGTGCCAGTGGGAGCGGGACCTACGAGCAGTACTTC. Amino acids: CASGSGTYEQYF.

The chain joins TRBV19 to TRBJ2-5, with 12 positions matching TRBD1. The CDR3 length is 15 residues. Germline assignment: CDR1 LNHDA and CDR2 SQIVND (reference sequence). Trimming cost V 7 bases and J 5 bases; bases outside gene matches: 8. CDR3 protein: CASTSGTGGGETQYF. The CDR3 DNA reads TGTGCCAGTACCTCCGGGACAGGGGGCGGCGAGACCCAGTACTTC.

The genes are TRBV11-2 and TRBJ2-2, with D tentatively TRBD2 (7 bases). CDR1 and CDR2 (germline): SGHAT, FQNNGV. Trimming took off 4 bases at V and 7 bases at J, with 13 bases between the two ends. The CDR3 runs 14 residues. Here the CDR3 DNA reads TGTGCCAGCAGCTCCTCCGGGGGGCTCGGGGAGCTGTTTTTT. It is translated as CASSSSGGLGELFF.

This clone was counted once. V usage is TRBV6-4 and J usage is TRBJ2-2, with 13 bases fitting TRBD2. The V gene end was trimmed by 6 bases and the J gene end by 5 bases; junction bases not matched to a gene: 0. The germline V gene has CDR1 MRHNA and CDR2 SNTAGT. The CDR3 is 14 amino acids. For the CDR3, the DNA is TGTGCCAGCAGGGGACTAGCGGGAACCGGGGAGCTGTTTTTT. Protein sequence: CASRGLAGTGELFF.

The chain is built from TRBV4-1 and TRBJ2-2; 8 nucleotides line up with TRBD1. Looked up from germline, CDR1 is MGHRA and CDR2 is YSYEKL. This CDR3 spans 17 amino acids. Trimming removed 1 base from V and 7 bases from J; junction bases left unmatched: 11. This chain's CDR3 is CASSQAYRQGRNGELFF. As DNA, the CDR3 is TGCGCCAGCAGCCAAGCCTACCGACAGGGGAGGAACGGGGAGCTGTTTTTT.

This clone appeared a few times. The chain has TRBV3-1 (or the pseudogene TRBV3-2) and TRBJ1-2; TRBD1 might be the D (5 bases). This CDR3 is built from 14 residues. The germline V gene encodes CDR1 LGHDT and CDR2 YNNKEL (reference sequence). V was trimmed by 5 bases and J by 5 bases, leaving 15 bases between them. For the CDR3, the DNA is TGTGCCAGCAGCACGCGGGACCGCCGGTATGGCTACACCTTC. Amino acids: CASSTRDRRYGYTF.

This chain connects TRBV2 to TRBJ2-2; 9 bases agree with TRBD1. Trimming removed 1 base from V and 4 bases from J; junction bases left unmatched: 1. Germline CDR1 reads SNHLY; CDR2 reads FYNNEI. The CDR3 sequence is 15 residues long. The CDR3 nucleotides read TGTGCCAGCAGTGAAGAGGACAGGGGCACCGGGGAGCTGTTTTTT. Amino acid sequence: CASSEEDRGTGELFF.

In this sample, this clone turned up a few times. V is TRBV7-9 and J is TRBJ2-2; 7 bases agree with TRBD1. Germline V gives CDR1 SEHNR, CDR2 FQNEAQ (reference sequence). The J segment lost 4 bases and the V segment lost 5 bases, leaving 10 bases of the junction unmatched. This CDR3 has 16 residues. The CDR3 loop is CASSLVAGGSTGELFF. DNA of the CDR3: TGTGCCAGCAGCCTCGTTGCAGGGGGTAGCACCGGGGAGCTGTTTTTT.

The CDR3 coding sequence is TGTGCCAGCAGTAAAACCGGGTCTCGGATTCAGTACTTC. Its protein is CASSKTGSRIQYF. The genes are TRBV25-1 and TRBJ2-4, with D unclear. V lost 5 bases, J lost 10 bases, and 15 bases lay in between. The CDR3 totals 13 residues. Germline V gives CDR1 MGHDK, CDR2 SYGVNS.

V is TRBV18 and J is TRBJ1-5; perhaps TRBD1 as D (6 bases). This CDR3 is built from 17 residues. CDR1 and CDR2 (germline): KGHSH, LQKENI. V lost 3 bases to trimming and J lost 0 bases, with 15 bases between them. CDR3 sequence: CASSPGAGIYSNQPQHF. In DNA, the CDR3 is TGTGCCAGCTCACCGGGGGCAGGGATCTATAGCAATCAGCCCCAGCATTTT.

V is TRBV7-2 and J is TRBJ2-5, with a possible D match to TRBD2 (6 bases). The CDR3 totals 15 residues. V gave up 1 base and J gave up 2 bases, with 11 bases separating them. Germline lookup yields CDR1 SGHTA and CDR2 FQGNSA. The CDR3 loop reads CASSLGGRLQETQYF. CDR3 DNA sequence: TGTGCCAGCAGCTTAGGTGGGAGGTTGCAAGAGACCCAGTACTTC.

This clone was picked up a small number of times. This chain uses TRBV19 with TRBJ2-2; no definite D call. The CDR3 sequence is 11 residues long. Germline lookup yields CDR1 LNHDA and CDR2 SQIVND (reference sequence). CDR3 coding DNA: TGTCCCCCCCCGGGTGGCGGGGAGCTGTTTTTT. This sequence encodes CPPPGGGELFF.

The chain carries TRBV19 and TRBJ1-1; D unresolved. The CDR3 totals 13 residues. Trimming shortened V by 3 bases and J by 5 bases, and 10 bases separated the two germline ends. Germline loops: CDR1 LNHDA, CDR2 SQIVND (reference sequence). As DNA, the CDR3 is TGTGCCAGTAGTATCTCTCCAGGAACTGAAGCTTTCTTT. This sequence encodes CASSISPGTEAFF.

This clone was detected ten times or more. Other DNA sequences in this specimen translate into the identical CDR3. The J gene is TRBJ1-5, the V gene TRBV18; 11 bases map to TRBD1. J gave up 5 bases and V 3 bases, and 3 bases lay outside the gene matches. This CDR3 has 15 amino acids. Germline CDR1 reads KGHSH; CDR2 reads LQKENI. CDR3 sequence reads: CASSPQGQGDQPQHF. The DNA for the CDR3 is TGTGCCAGCTCACCGCAGGGACAGGGGGATCAGCCCCAGCATTTT.

This CDR3 is CASSLDYSYNEQFF. The DNA of the CDR3 is TGCGCCAGCAGCTTGGATTATTCCTACAATGAGCAGTTCTTC. The chain joins TRBV5-1 to TRBJ2-1; D remains unclear. The CDR3 extends over 14 amino acids. V lost 0 bases and J lost 1, with 5 bases in between. Germline V gives CDR1 SGHRS, CDR2 YFSETQ.

This clone was recorded only once. The rearrangement links TRBV5-1 to TRBJ2-7; 9 positions match TRBD1. CDR1 SGHRS and CDR2 YFSETQ come from the germline V gene. The CDR3 is 14 residues long. The trim removed 6 bases at V and 2 bases at J, leaving 6 bases unmatched. The DNA of the CDR3 is TGCGCCAGCACCACTACAGGGGGCGCCTACGAGCAGTACTTC. This codes for CASTTTGGAYEQYF.

The chain combines TRBV7-7 with TRBJ2-5; D ambiguous. Trimming pared 1 base from V and 1 base from J, leaving 7 bases between. The CDR3 covers 14 residues. The germline gives CDR1 SSHAT, CDR2 FNYEAQ (reference sequence). CDR3 DNA sequence: TGTGCCAGCAGCTTAGGGGCAGCCCAAGAGACCCAGTACTTC. Amino acid sequence: CASSLGAAQETQYF.